This T cell receptor beta chain was documented in a study of T cell responses to AZD1222 COVID-19 vaccine. Notes on the study in general: Just five to seven people given AZD1222 tested seropositive at baseline. Donors, mostly white British, included more females; clonal diversity was possibly underestimated. Spike-wide coverage was observed for vaccine-associated CD4 TCRs, with dominant responses at 160-218 and 743-854.

This table comes from immunoSEQ multiplex PCR, and its TCRdb copy is limited to in-frame clones, with some not included. Its listing shows over 120,000 clones. About this clone: Its antigen is unidentified.

This receptor was identified in an adult in good health. The sequenced sample consisted of peripheral blood.

The CDR3 bases are TGTGCCAGTAGTCTACGGGACAGGGGCACCGGGGAGCTGTTTTTT. Its protein product is CASSLRDRGTGELFF. The V and J genes are TRBV19 and TRBJ2-2; 10 nucleotides align to TRBD1. The CDR3 has 15 amino acids. After removal of 5 bases from V and 4 bases from J, the junction contained 4 bases not matched to a gene. The V gene's germline CDR1 is LNHDA and CDR2 SQIVND (reference sequence). The full variable domain, with the rest looked up from reference TRBV19 and TRBJ2-2, is DGGITQSPKYLFRKEGQNVTLSCEQNLNHDAMYWYRQDPGQGLRLIYYSQIVNDFQKGDIAEGYSVSREKKESFPLTVTSAQKNPTAFYLCASSLRDRGTGELFFGEGSRLTVL.